These 30 T cell receptor beta chains share one sample of origin, sequenced in a study of blood T cell repertoires in COVID-19. TCRdb keeps only in-frame clones here, not all; method: immunoSEQ multiplex PCR. The sample lists 250,000 to 350,000 clones, roughly 84% seen once, with 1.4% to 1.5% in the top ten. Sequenced material: peripheral blood. These receptor sequences come from a human donor with COVID-19, enrolled during active disease. The donor label of this sample is uncertain.

V is TRBV7-2 and J is TRBJ2-1; D gene unclear. Per germline, CDR1 SGHTA and CDR2 FQGNSA. Trimming removed 1 base from V and 0 bases from J, with 10 bases in between. This CDR3 contains 16 residues. For the CDR3, the DNA is TGTGCCAGCAGCTTAGTCCCATTTAGCTCCTACAATGAGCAGTTCTTC. Translation gives CASSLVPFSSYNEQFF.

J is TRBJ2-3 and V is TRBV4-1, with a weak D call TRBD1 (6 bases). Germline CDR1 MGHRA, CDR2 YSYEKL. This CDR3 contains 16 residues. V gave up 0 bases and J gave up 1 base, with 11 bases separating them. Here the CDR3 DNA reads TGCGCCAGCAGCCAAGAATGGGCAGGGGGCACAGATACGCAGTATTTT. It is translated as CASSQEWAGGTDTQYF.

CDR3 DNA: TGTGCCATCCGACAGGACAGACCCAATCAGCCCCAGCATTTT. Translated, it gives CAIRQDRPNQPQHF. The chain has TRBV28 and TRBJ1-5; D might be TRBD1 (6 bases). The length of the CDR3 is 14 residues. From germline, CDR1 is MDHEN and CDR2 SYDVKM. Trimming stripped 10 bases from V and 3 bases from J, with 16 bases between.

This chain links TRBV7-6 with TRBJ2-6; 8 nucleotides align to TRBD2. Per germline, CDR1 SGHVS and CDR2 FNYEAQ. This CDR3 has 16 residues. V lost 2 bases to trimming and J lost 1 base; unmatched junction nucleotides: 1. In DNA form, the CDR3 reads TGTGCCAGCAGCTTACGGGGGGGGTCTGGGGCCAACGTCCTGACTTTC. Its protein product is CASSLRGGSGANVLTF.

V usage is TRBV24-1 and J usage is TRBJ2-3; 13 bases are shared with TRBD2. Germline loops: CDR1 KGHDR, CDR2 SFDVKD. V gave up 9 bases and J gave up 2 bases; unmatched junction bases: 7. The length of the CDR3 is 16 residues. This CDR3 is CATDAGTSGDTDTQYF. CDR3 coding DNA: TGTGCCACCGATGCCGGGACTAGCGGGGACACAGATACGCAGTATTTT.

The chain recombines TRBV28 with TRBJ1-1; TRBD1 matches 8 bases. Unmatched junction bases numbered 14, after V lost 6 bases and J lost 11 bases. The CDR3 has 14 amino acids. Germline V gene data show CDR1 as MDHEN and CDR2 as SYDVKM. CDR3 in amino acids: CASRKSGTGSKAFF. As DNA, the CDR3 is TGTGCCAGCAGGAAATCCGGGACAGGCTCGAAGGCTTTCTTT. The whole variable domain, filled in from reference TRBV28 and TRBJ1-1, reads DVKVTQSSRYLVKRTGEKVFLECVQDMDHENMFWYRQDPGLGLRLIYFSYDVKMKEKGDIPEGYSVSREKKERFSLILESASTNQTSMYLCASRKSGTGSKAFFGQGTRLTVV.

The chain carries TRBV5-1 and TRBJ2-1, with D possibly being TRBD2 (5 bases). Germline CDR1 SGHRS, CDR2 YFSETQ. CDR3 length equals 14 residues. Trimming stripped 0 bases from V and 15 bases from J, with 19 bases between. CDR3 DNA: TGCGCCAGCAGCTTGGCTCTAGCTGATCTCCAGCTGTTCTTC. Protein: CASSLALADLQLFF.

The V gene is TRBV27, the J gene TRBJ2-3; D possibly corresponds to TRBD1 (6 bases). V was clipped by 5 bases and J by 0 bases, with 6 bases between them. This CDR3 spans 13 amino acids. Germline V gene sequence: CDR1 MNHEY, CDR2 SMNVEV (reference sequence). CDR3: CASSTGSTDTQYF. The CDR3 DNA sequence: TGTGCCAGCAGTACAGGGAGCACAGATACGCAGTATTTT.

The chain has TRBV19 and TRBJ2-5; 11 bases align to TRBD2. The germline V gene encodes CDR1 LNHDA and CDR2 SQIVND (reference sequence). V was pared by 5 bases and J by 5 bases, with 7 bases of the junction left unmatched. The CDR3 contains 15 residues. CDR3 in DNA: TGTGCCAGTAGTGGCCGACTAGCGGGGCTGGAGACCCAGTACTTC. The encoded protein is CASSGRLAGLETQYF.

The V gene is TRBV4-3, the J gene TRBJ1-4; TRBD1 is a possible D gene (5 bases). Germline V lookup: CDR1 LGHNA, CDR2 YSLEER. CDR3 size: 15 residues. The germline V and J ends were trimmed by 4 bases and 3 bases, with 12 bases remaining between them. CDR3 sequence reads: CASSPAQGSNEKLFF. For the CDR3, the DNA is TGCGCCAGCAGCCCAGCCCAGGGTTCTAATGAAAAACTGTTTTTT.

This chain links TRBV27 with TRBJ1-2; 9 bases fit TRBD1. The germline CDR1 and CDR2 sequences are MNHEY and SMNVEV (reference sequence). The CDR3 sequence is 18 residues long. J lost 5 bases, V lost 3 bases, and 16 bases had no gene match. CDR3 nucleotide sequence: TGTGCCAGCAGTTTCCTGGGGACAGGGTCTGAGGAGGTTTATGGCTACACCTTC. Its translation is CASSFLGTGSEEVYGYTF.

The chain recombines TRBV29-1 with TRBJ1-1; no clear D gene. CDR1 SQVTM and CDR2 ANQGSEA come from the germline V gene. CDR3 length: 13 residues. Trimming pared 3 bases from V and 7 bases from J, leaving 15 bases between. In DNA form, the CDR3 reads TGCAGCGTTGAGGGCGGTCGGGCGGGTGAAGCTTTCTTT. Its translation is CSVEGGRAGEAFF. Drawing the rest from reference TRBV29-1 and TRBJ1-1, the complete variable domain is SAVISQKPSRDICQRGTSLTIQCQVDSQVTMMFWYRQQPGQSLTLIATANQGSEATYESGFVIDKFPISRPNLTFSTLTVSNMSPEDSSIYLCSVEGGRAGEAFFGQGTRLTVV.

V usage is TRBV20-1 and J usage is TRBJ2-7; unclear D gene. The CDR3 consists of 11 residues. In germline, CDR1 is DFQATT, CDR2 SNEGSKA (reference sequence). V lost 0 bases to trimming and J lost 8 bases, with 8 bases between them. CDR3 sequence: CSARDGRKQYF. In DNA form, the CDR3 reads TGCAGTGCTAGAGATGGTAGAAAGCAGTACTTC.

The CDR3 sequence: CASSTGTGQETQYF. For the CDR3, the DNA is TGTGCCAGTAGCACCGGGACAGGCCAAGAGACCCAGTACTTC. The chain links TRBV19 to TRBJ2-5, with 8 bases aligning to TRBD1. Germline trimming cut 6 bases from V and 1 base from J; bases unmatched to any gene: 4. The V gene's germline CDR1 is LNHDA and CDR2 SQIVND (reference sequence). The CDR3 length is 14 residues.

This rearrangement joins TRBV5-1 to TRBJ2-3; 12 bases are shared with TRBD2. The CDR3 runs to 16 residues. CDR1 is SGHRS, CDR2 YFSETQ, per germline. V trimming: 5 bases; J trimming: 5 bases; junction bases outside the gene matches: 9. The CDR3 protein is CASSRFTTSGRDTQYF. The DNA of the CDR3 is TGCGCCAGCAGTCGGTTCACGACTAGCGGGAGAGATACGCAGTATTTT.

The chain combines TRBV28 with TRBJ1-5; D may be TRBD1 (5 bases). V was pared by 7 bases and J by 6 bases, with 19 bases between. Germline-derived CDR1 and CDR2 are MDHEN and SYDVKM. The CDR3 is 15 residues long. The CDR3 DNA sequence: TGTGCCAGCAACTTGGGGGGAGCGGGCAGTCAGCCCCAGCATTTT. This encodes CASNLGGAGSQPQHF.

This clone was counted a few times. The chain uses TRBV5-1 and TRBJ2-1; 12 bases fit TRBD2. The CDR3 sequence is 14 residues long. The ends lost 3 bases at V and 9 bases at J; junction bases unmatched: 4. In germline, CDR1 is SGHRS, CDR2 YFSETQ. As DNA, the CDR3 is TGCGCCAGCAGCTCCCGGGGACTAGCGGGTGAGCAGTTCTTC. Its protein product is CASSSRGLAGEQFF.

This chain connects TRBV6-5 to TRBJ2-2; D perhaps matches TRBD1 (6 bases). CDR3 length: 13 residues. CDR1 is MNHEY, CDR2 SVGAGI, per germline. V was clipped by 7 bases and J by 9 bases, with 15 bases between them. The CDR3 here is CASTRTRDRELFF. The CDR3, as DNA: TGTGCCAGCACCAGAACAAGGGACAGGGAGCTGTTTTTT.

The CDR3 loop is CASSLDLQGDYGYTF. The CDR3 nucleotides are TGTGCCAGCAGCTTAGACCTACAGGGGGACTATGGCTACACCTTC. This chain joins TRBV11-2 and TRBJ1-2, with 8 bases fitting TRBD1. CDR1 and CDR2 from the germline V gene are SGHAT and FQNNGV. This CDR3 region has 15 residues. The V and J ends lost 0 bases and 3 bases, in that order; junction bases with no gene match: 3.

J is TRBJ1-4 and V is TRBV3-1 (or the pseudogene TRBV3-2); D possibly corresponds to TRBD1 (5 bases). The CDR3 runs to 14 residues. Germline V gene lookup returns CDR1 LGHDT and CDR2 YNNKEL (reference sequence). The V end was cut by 2 bases, the J end by 7 bases, with 11 bases between. The CDR3 here is CASSQSGGGEKLFF. DNA for the CDR3: TGTGCCAGCAGCCAAAGTGGGGGAGGTGAAAAACTGTTTTTT.

The chain links TRBV19 to TRBJ2-5, with 10 bases fitting TRBD1. V lost 5 bases and J lost 5; bases outside the gene matches: 8. The CDR3 length is 15 residues. The V gene's germline CDR1 is LNHDA and CDR2 SQIVND (reference sequence). CDR3 in amino acids: CASSRQGALRETQYF. The CDR3 coding sequence is TGTGCCAGTAGTCGACAGGGGGCCCTTCGGGAGACCCAGTACTTC. The whole variable domain, remainder taken from reference TRBV19 and TRBJ2-5, is DGGITQSPKYLFRKEGQNVTLSCEQNLNHDAMYWYRQDPGQGLRLIYYSQIVNDFQKGDIAEGYSVSREKKESFPLTVTSAQKNPTAFYLCASSRQGALRETQYFGPGTRLLVL.

The gene calls are TRBV28 and TRBJ1-2; the match to TRBD1 covers 9 bases. This CDR3 comprises 14 residues. The V gene end was trimmed by 5 bases and the J gene end by 8 bases; junction bases not matched to a gene: 9. Germline V gene lookup returns CDR1 MDHEN and CDR2 SYDVKM. This chain's CDR3 is CASSADATGGGYTF. Here the CDR3 DNA reads TGTGCCAGCAGTGCCGACGCGACAGGGGGGGGCTACACCTTC.

This clone was detected a few times. The rearrangement links TRBV9 to TRBJ1-2, with D unresolved. V gave up 4 bases and J gave up 4 bases, with 11 bases separating them. The germline V gene has CDR1 SGDLS and CDR2 YYNGEE. CDR3 size: 13 residues. CDR3 protein: CASSNPTPYGYTF. CDR3 nucleotide sequence: TGTGCCAGCAGCAACCCGACTCCCTATGGCTACACCTTC.

V gene TRBV11-3 combines with J gene TRBJ2-1; 9 bases agree with TRBD1. This CDR3 has 16 residues. Germline lookup yields CDR1 SGHNT and CDR2 YENEEA. The V segment lost 3 bases and the J segment 0 bases; nucleotides outside the gene matches: 3. CDR3 DNA: TGTGCCAGCAGCTTCCGGGGACAGGGCTCCTACAATGAGCAGTTCTTC. Protein: CASSFRGQGSYNEQFF.

This chain connects TRBV30 to TRBJ2-3; D gene ambiguous. The germline V gene has CDR1 GTSNPN and CDR2 SVGIG (reference sequence). V was clipped by 3 bases and J by 1 base, with 8 bases between them. The CDR3 is 13 residues long. In nucleotides, the CDR3 is TGTGCCTGGAGCCTAACCCGCACAGATACGCAGTATTTT. The encoded protein is CAWSLTRTDTQYF.

The table lists this clone with a few counts. The V gene is TRBV12-3 or TRBV12-4, the J gene TRBJ1-1; possible D gene TRBD1, 6 bases. This CDR3 spans 12 amino acids. Trimming removed 5 bases from V and 4 bases from J, with 8 bases in between. CDR3 in DNA: TGTGCCAGCAGTCAAGGGGGCACTGAAGCTTTCTTT. Protein product: CASSQGGTEAFF.

This clone was seen just once. The J gene is TRBJ2-2, the V gene TRBV9; 7 bases fit TRBD1. Trimming cost V 6 bases and J 5 bases; bases outside gene matches: 10. The CDR3 loop spans 15 amino acids. The V gene's germline CDR1 is SGDLS and CDR2 YYNGEE. CDR3: CASKRGGLNTGELFF. DNA for the CDR3: TGTGCCAGCAAACGAGGGGGCTTGAATACCGGGGAGCTGTTTTTT.

V gene TRBV5-1 combines with J gene TRBJ1-3; 9 bases are a match to TRBD1. The J segment lost 0 bases and the V segment lost 3 bases, leaving 1 base of the junction unmatched. The CDR3 consists of 15 residues. Germline V CDR1 and CDR2: SGHRS, YFSETQ. CDR3 in amino acids: CASSWGQGSGNTIYF. The CDR3, as DNA: TGCGCCAGCAGCTGGGGACAGGGCTCTGGAAACACCATATATTTT.

Worth noting for this clone: At one boundary the junction diverges from the germline segment, which might be a read error. This chain connects TRBV6-1 to TRBJ1-3; D remains ambiguous. Germline V gene lookup returns CDR1 MNHNS and CDR2 SASEGT. The CDR3 loop spans 16 amino acids. CDR3 sequence: CASGDESSASGNTIYF. CDR3 nucleotide sequence: TGTGCCAGCGGTGATGAGTCTTCCGCCTCTGGAAACACCATATATTTT.

This clone was seen only once. The genes are TRBV5-1 and TRBJ2-2; a weak D match, TRBD1 (5 bases). Germline values: CDR1 SGHRS, CDR2 YFSETQ. With 5 bases removed from V and 2 bases from J, the gap between germline ends came to 16 bases. There are 16 residues in the CDR3. The CDR3 DNA reads TGCGCCAGCAGAAAGGACAAACCCCCTAACACCGGGGAGCTGTTTTTT. Translation: CASRKDKPPNTGELFF.